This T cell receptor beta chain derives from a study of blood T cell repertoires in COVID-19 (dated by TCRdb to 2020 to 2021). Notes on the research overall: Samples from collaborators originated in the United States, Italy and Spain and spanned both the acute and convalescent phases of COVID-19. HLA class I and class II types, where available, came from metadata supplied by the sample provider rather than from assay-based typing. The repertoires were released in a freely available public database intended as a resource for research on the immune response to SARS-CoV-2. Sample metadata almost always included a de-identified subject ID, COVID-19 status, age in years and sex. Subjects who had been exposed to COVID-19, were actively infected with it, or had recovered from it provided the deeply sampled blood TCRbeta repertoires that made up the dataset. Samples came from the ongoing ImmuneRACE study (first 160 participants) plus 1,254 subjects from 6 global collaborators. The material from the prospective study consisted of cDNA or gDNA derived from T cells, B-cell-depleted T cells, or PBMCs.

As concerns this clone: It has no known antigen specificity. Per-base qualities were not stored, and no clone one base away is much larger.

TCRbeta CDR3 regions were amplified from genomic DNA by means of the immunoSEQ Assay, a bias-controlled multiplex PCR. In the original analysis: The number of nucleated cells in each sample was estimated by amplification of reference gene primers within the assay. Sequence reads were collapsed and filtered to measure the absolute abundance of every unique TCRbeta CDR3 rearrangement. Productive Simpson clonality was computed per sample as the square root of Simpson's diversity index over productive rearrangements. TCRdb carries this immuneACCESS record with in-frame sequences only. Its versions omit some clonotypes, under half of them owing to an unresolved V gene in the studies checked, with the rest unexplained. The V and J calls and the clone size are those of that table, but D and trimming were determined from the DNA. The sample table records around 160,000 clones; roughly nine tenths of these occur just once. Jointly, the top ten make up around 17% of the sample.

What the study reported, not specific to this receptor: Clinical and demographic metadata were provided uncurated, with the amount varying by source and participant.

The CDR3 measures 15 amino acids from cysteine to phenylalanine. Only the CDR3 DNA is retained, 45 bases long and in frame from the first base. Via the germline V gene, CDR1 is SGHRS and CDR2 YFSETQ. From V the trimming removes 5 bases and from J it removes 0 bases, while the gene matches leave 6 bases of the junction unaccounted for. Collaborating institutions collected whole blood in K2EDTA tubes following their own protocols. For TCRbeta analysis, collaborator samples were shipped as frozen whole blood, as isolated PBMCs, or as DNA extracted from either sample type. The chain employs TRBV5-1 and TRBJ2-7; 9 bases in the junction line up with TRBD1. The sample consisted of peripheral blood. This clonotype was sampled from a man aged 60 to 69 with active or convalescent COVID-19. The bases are TGCGCCAGCAGTTCACAGGGGGCCATCTCCTACGAGCAGTACTTC. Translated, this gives CASSSQGAISYEQYF. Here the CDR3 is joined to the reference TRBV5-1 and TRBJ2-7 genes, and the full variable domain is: KAGVTQTPRYLIKTRGQQVTLSCSPISGHRSVSWYQQTPGQGLQFLFEYFSETQRNKGNFPGRFSGRQFSNSRSEMNVSTLELGDSALYLCASSSQGAISYEQYFGPGTRLTVT.